This T cell receptor beta chain was captured in a study of T cells in Graves' hyperthyroidism and ophthalmopathy. General study findings and limits: Within blood appeared most thyroid clonotypes that had expanded above 0.001.

Clinical symptoms, serum thyroxine, TRAb, thyroid ultrasound and orbital computed tomography informed diagnoses. Researchers took RNA transcripts and amplified the TCR beta CDR3 regions from them. In the first-round RT-PCR of the TCR CDR3, the HTBI primer set was used. A single record per CDR3 protein comes from TCRdb applying MiXCR to the multiplex PCR reads. The table shows 360,000 or so distinct CDR3 sequences, with about 16% occurring only once. The CDR3 spans 13 residues. Trimming cost V 0 bases and J 7 bases, with 8 bases left between them. Germline CDR1 reads SGHRS; CDR2 reads YFSETQ. Notes on this clonotype: Its antigen is unknown.

The source material was blood. The chain couples TRBV5-1 to TRBJ2-1, with D uncertain. This receptor was taken from a woman aged 55-75 years with Graves' ophthalmopathy. This CDR3 reads CASSLEVPNEQFF. The CDR3 nucleotides are TGCGCCAGCAGCTTGGAGGTACCAAATGAGCAGTTCTTC.